This TCR beta chain stems from a study of OX40 agonist ivuxolimab in advanced cancers. Germline V gene lookup returns CDR1 GTSNPN and CDR2 SVGIG (reference sequence). Trimming cost V 5 bases and J 13 bases, with 22 bases left between them. This CDR3 has 13 amino acids. Findings and limits, study-wide: CD4+ and CD8+ T cells in blood underwent clonal expansion by week 6 at 0.1 to 3.0 mg/kg.

Points on this clone: The antigen is undetermined.

Sequencing was performed with immunoSEQ multiplex PCR; in TCRdb, only in-frame clones are kept and a portion is missing. This sample carries tens of thousands of clones, approximately 92% of them seen once, and the ten largest clones take 0.32%. This receptor was identified in an adult with an advanced solid tumor such as melanoma, head and neck, liver or kidney cancer. The input for sequencing was CD4+ or CD8+ T cells sorted from blood, taken in a trial of the OX40 agonist ivuxolimab. This chain joins TRBV30 and TRBJ2-3, with D tentatively TRBD1 (8 bases). This CDR3 is CAWSGGLRELKYF. As DNA, the CDR3 is TGTGCCTGGTCAGGGGGCTTGCGGGAGTTGAAGTATTTT.